This TCR beta chain was retrieved from a study of blood T cell repertoires in COVID-19. Germline V gene sequence: CDR1 LNHDA, CDR2 SQIVND (reference sequence). This CDR3 has 18 amino acids. V was clipped by 4 bases and J by 0 bases; unmatched bases: 9. Profiling relied on immunoSEQ multiplex PCR, and the TCRdb table lists in-frame clones only, not all of them. The data hold about 210,000 clones, with around 83% observed a single time. The chain joins TRBV19 to TRBJ1-5; 10 positions agree with TRBD1. The sequence was collected from a man in his fifties or sixties with active or convalescent COVID-19. The specimen sequenced was peripheral blood. The CDR3 coding sequence is TGTGCCAGTAGTAGGGACAGGGGCAGTCCCTCTAGCAATCAGCCCCAGCATTTT. Translation gives CASSRDRGSPSSNQPQHF.